Detailed here is one T cell receptor beta chain. The CDR3 is 14 amino acids. Germline loops: CDR1 SGHDT, CDR2 YYEEEE. V was clipped by 2 bases and J by 2 bases, with 8 bases between them. The data belong to a study of control samples from healthy donors and cancer patients. Clones were sequenced by immunoSEQ multiplex PCR, and TCRdb holds only the in-frame ones, with some missing. The repertoire holds fewer than 15,000 clones, with 60% to 85% as singletons. The V call is TRBV5-6, the J call TRBJ1-3; the D gene is possibly TRBD1 (5 bases). This TCR was recovered from a male donor with melanoma. Material for sequencing was formalin-fixed, paraffin-embedded tissue. In DNA form, the CDR3 reads TGTGCCAGCAGCTTCCCGACAGCTGGAAACACCATATATTTT. Protein sequence: CASSFPTAGNTIYF.